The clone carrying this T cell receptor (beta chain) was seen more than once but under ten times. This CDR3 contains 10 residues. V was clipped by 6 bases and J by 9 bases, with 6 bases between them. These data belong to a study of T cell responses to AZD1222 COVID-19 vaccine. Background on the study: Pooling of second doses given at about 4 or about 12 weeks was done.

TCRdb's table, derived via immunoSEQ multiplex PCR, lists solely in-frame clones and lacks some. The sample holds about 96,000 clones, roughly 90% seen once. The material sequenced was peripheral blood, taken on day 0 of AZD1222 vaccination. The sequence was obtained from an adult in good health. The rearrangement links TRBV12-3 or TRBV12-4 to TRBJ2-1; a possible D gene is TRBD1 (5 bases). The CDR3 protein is CASSQGEQFF. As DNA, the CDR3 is TGTGCCAGCAGCCAGGGTGAGCAGTTCTTC.